The rows below give T cell receptor beta chains drawn from one sample of a study of blood T cell repertoires in COVID-19. Sequencing used immunoSEQ multiplex PCR; TCRdb keeps in-frame clones, though not all of them. The sample gives more than 200,000 clones, roughly 84% of which show up once; more than 1.2% is in the top ten. The sample comprised peripheral blood. The source is a woman in her 40s who had recovered from COVID-19. CDR3s leave out the opening cysteine and the closing phenylalanine or tryptophan. The D gene is left open where the match is weak.

j_call: TRBJ1-1; v_call: TRBV11-3; d_call: NA; cdr3_length: 12; cdr3_aa: ASSFRTSGTEAF
j_call: TRBJ2-2; v_call: TRBV4-3; d_call: TRBD1; cdr3_length: 16; cdr3_aa: ASSQERFGTANTGELF
j_call: TRBJ1-4; v_call: TRBV6-6; d_call: TRBD1; cdr3_length: 11; cdr3_aa: ASHQGVGEKLF
j_call: TRBJ2-2; v_call: TRBV29-1; d_call: TRBD1; cdr3_length: 11; cdr3_aa: SAPGQSTGELF
j_call: TRBJ1-4; v_call: TRBV18; d_call: TRBD1; cdr3_length: 11; cdr3_aa: ASSPGTGEKLF
j_call: TRBJ1-6; v_call: TRBV3-1/TRBV3-2; d_call: NA; cdr3_length: 14; cdr3_aa: ASSQTGTLYNSPLH
j_call: TRBJ2-7; v_call: TRBV19; d_call: TRBD2; cdr3_length: 13; cdr3_aa: ASSPSGGTSYEQY
j_call: TRBJ1-6; v_call: TRBV7-9; d_call: NA; cdr3_length: 12; cdr3_aa: ATTRGAEGSPLH
j_call: TRBJ2-7; v_call: TRBV11-2; d_call: NA; cdr3_length: 14; cdr3_aa: ASSLVAVGSTYEQY
j_call: TRBJ1-1; v_call: TRBV7-9; d_call: NA; cdr3_length: 10; cdr3_aa: ASSHGNTEAF
j_call: TRBJ2-5; v_call: TRBV7-2; d_call: NA; cdr3_length: 12; cdr3_aa: ASSLPGQQETQY
j_call: TRBJ2-1; v_call: TRBV3-1/TRBV3-2; d_call: NA; cdr3_length: 12; cdr3_aa: ASSQFSSAGQKF
j_call: TRBJ2-1; v_call: TRBV5-1; d_call: TRBD2; cdr3_length: 15; cdr3_aa: ASSSSLGTSGGNEQF
j_call: TRBJ1-3; v_call: TRBV3-1/TRBV3-2; d_call: TRBD1; cdr3_length: 16; cdr3_aa: ASSRGTGGPRSGNTIY
j_call: TRBJ1-5; v_call: TRBV27; d_call: TRBD1; cdr3_length: 14; cdr3_aa: ASSTNRDRGYQPQH
j_call: TRBJ1-1; v_call: TRBV3-1/TRBV3-2; d_call: NA; cdr3_length: 13; cdr3_aa: ASSHWDSRVAEAF
j_call: TRBJ1-1; v_call: TRBV30; d_call: NA; cdr3_length: 11; cdr3_aa: AWSVHGEGEAF
j_call: TRBJ2-1; v_call: TRBV24-1; d_call: TRBD2; cdr3_length: 15; cdr3_aa: ATRTYDWTSGVYEQF
j_call: TRBJ1-2; v_call: TRBV19; d_call: NA; cdr3_length: 12; cdr3_aa: ASSISQDNYGYT
j_call: TRBJ1-2; v_call: TRBV6-5; d_call: NA; cdr3_length: 13; cdr3_aa: ASSYDVGAVYGYT
j_call: TRBJ1-3; v_call: TRBV7-3; d_call: NA; cdr3_length: 11; cdr3_aa: ASSDNSGNTIY
j_call: TRBJ1-4; v_call: TRBV2; d_call: NA; cdr3_length: 12; cdr3_aa: ASRIEQLNEKLF
j_call: TRBJ1-6; v_call: TRBV13; d_call: NA; cdr3_length: 12; cdr3_aa: ASSLNGMSSPLH
j_call: TRBJ1-2; v_call: TRBV28; d_call: TRBD1; cdr3_length: 14; cdr3_aa: ASRSHGQGHSYGYT
j_call: TRBJ1-1; v_call: TRBV6-2/TRBV6-3; d_call: NA; cdr3_length: 10; cdr3_aa: ASSQRVGEAF
j_call: TRBJ2-1; v_call: TRBV7-6; d_call: TRBD2; cdr3_length: 13; cdr3_aa: ASSHTSGNYNEQF
j_call: TRBJ1-3; v_call: TRBV19; d_call: NA; cdr3_length: 13; cdr3_aa: ASSIGRVAGNTIY
j_call: TRBJ2-5; v_call: TRBV3-1/TRBV3-2; d_call: TRBD2; cdr3_length: 13; cdr3_aa: ASSQVTSGGETQY
j_call: TRBJ2-3; v_call: TRBV5-5; d_call: TRBD2; cdr3_length: 15; cdr3_aa: ASSIGTSGGYTDTQY
j_call: TRBJ1-1; v_call: TRBV18; d_call: NA; cdr3_length: 12; cdr3_aa: ASSPIDMNTEAF
j_call: TRBJ1-5; v_call: TRBV19; d_call: NA; cdr3_length: 13; cdr3_aa: ASSIGRGSNQPQH
j_call: TRBJ1-2; v_call: TRBV20-1; d_call: NA; cdr3_length: 10; cdr3_aa: SASLGGDGYT
j_call: TRBJ2-7; v_call: TRBV5-1; d_call: TRBD1; cdr3_length: 13; cdr3_aa: ASSLGDSINYEQY
j_call: TRBJ2-7; v_call: TRBV28; d_call: NA; cdr3_length: 11; cdr3_aa: ASRMREFDEQY
j_call: TRBJ2-2; v_call: TRBV19; d_call: NA; cdr3_length: 13; cdr3_aa: ASKAVRGRSGELF
j_call: TRBJ2-5; v_call: TRBV6-5; d_call: NA; cdr3_length: 12; cdr3_aa: ASSYRVAGETQY
j_call: TRBJ1-1; v_call: TRBV5-1; d_call: NA; cdr3_length: 11; cdr3_aa: ASRSGEVTEAF
j_call: TRBJ1-5; v_call: TRBV5-1; d_call: NA; cdr3_length: 12; cdr3_aa: ASSLVAGNQPQH
j_call: TRBJ1-3; v_call: TRBV19; d_call: NA; cdr3_length: 14; cdr3_aa: ASSMSRRISGNTIY
j_call: TRBJ2-3; v_call: TRBV7-9; d_call: NA; cdr3_length: 14; cdr3_aa: ASSLALGGDTDTQY
j_call: TRBJ1-3; v_call: TRBV7-2; d_call: NA; cdr3_length: 13; cdr3_aa: ASSPLSYSGNTIY